What follows describes a single T cell receptor beta chain. The sample belongs to a study of tumor-infiltrating lymphocytes in primary liver carcinoma. Unsorted whole blood supplied the RNA, and germline DNA was extracted too. Every patient had chronic HBV infection and was treatment-naive. Total RNA amounting to 500 ng was the source from which TCR beta cDNA was made with a constant-region primer. It was through three nested multiplex PCR rounds of slightly modified ARM-PCR that TCR beta libraries arose. TCRdb itself ran the multiplex PCR reads through MiXCR, one entry per CDR3 protein. The top ten clones hold approximately 15% of a sample with a few hundred thousand distinct CDR3 sequences, around three fifths of them seen once. Sample: peripheral blood. The sequence was obtained from a woman younger than 45 with primary liver carcinoma and hepatitis B virus infection.

Here the CDR3 reads CASTSLNTEAFF. CDR3 sequence (DNA): TGCGCCAGCACCAGCTTGAACACTGAAGCTTTCTTT. The V and J genes are TRBV5-1 and TRBJ1-1; D uncertain. The germline CDR1 and CDR2 sequences are SGHRS and YFSETQ. The ends were cut back, 6 bases at V and 0 bases at J, with 6 bases in the middle. The CDR3 is 12 residues long. The whole variable domain, filled in from reference TRBV5-1 and TRBJ1-1, reads KAGVTQTPRYLIKTRGQQVTLSCSPISGHRSVSWYQQTPGQGLQFLFEYFSETQRNKGNFPGRFSGRQFSNSRSEMNVSTLELGDSALYLCASTSLNTEAFFGQGTRLTVV.